This TCR beta chain was captured by sequencing in a study of beta chain features in type 1 diabetes. Since all of the isolated RNA was reverse transcribed, expressed TCRB transcripts were what got sequenced. Clones were sequenced by immunoSEQ multiplex PCR, and TCRdb holds only the in-frame ones, with some missing. The table records 900,000 or so clones, around a sixth of them present only once. Deletions cut 0 bases from V and 5 bases from J, with 11 bases between. CDR3 length: 14 residues. Germline assignment: CDR1 MNHEY and CDR2 SMNVEV (reference sequence). This clone was counted only a few times. The chain combines TRBV27 with TRBJ2-7; a weak D match, TRBD1 (6 bases). The receptor's source is a woman aged 18-29 years in good health. Sequencing was performed on naive CD4+ T cells from blood. The CDR3 reads CASSLSYRAHEQYF. The CDR3 coding sequence is TGTGCCAGCAGTTTATCTTACAGGGCCCACGAGCAGTACTTC.